These 17 T cell receptor beta chains originate from one sample sequenced in a study of T cells in severe cutaneous drug reactions. Sequenced patients had Stevens-Johnson syndrome or toxic epidermal necrolysis caused by carbamazepine. TCR subtype-specific primers in iRepertoire multiplex PCR prepared libraries for bulk and single-cell sequencing. TCRdb re-called the multiplex PCR reads and gives one entry per CDR3 protein, without DNA. This sample lists 20,000 to 25,000 distinct CDR3 sequences; its ten largest clones have just under 7.5%. Sequenced: PBMCs. These receptors were taken from a human donor with toxic epidermal necrolysis, a severe cutaneous drug reaction.

The chain carries TRBV12-5 and TRBJ1-5. CDR1 is LGHNT, CDR2 FRNRAP, per germline. This CDR3 comprises 14 residues. CDR3 region: CASGLGQSNQPQHF.

The chain is built from TRBV20-1 and TRBJ2-1; TCRdb reports TRBD2, a call that lacks DNA to check it against. Germline-derived CDR1 and CDR2 are DFQATT and SNEGSKA (reference sequence). The CDR3 has 21 amino acids. This chain's CDR3 is CSAIPRAGTSGNTKGIDEQFF.

The V gene is TRBV20-1, the J gene TRBJ2-7; the D call of TRBD2 rests on TCRdb alone, since no DNA is present to check it. Germline CDR1 reads DFQATT; CDR2 reads SNEGSKA (reference sequence). CDR3 length: 14 residues. This chain's CDR3 is CSARDRPTTYEQYF.

The chain has TRBV28 and TRBJ1-2; TCRdb picks TRBD1, but there is no DNA to check that call. Germline V gene lookup returns CDR1 MDHEN and CDR2 SYDVKM. The CDR3 consists of 16 residues. This CDR3 reads CASSSNGQGPGYGYTF.

In terms of frequency, this clonotype is medium-sized. The chain links TRBV9 to TRBJ2-1; TCRdb names TRBD2, which stays unverified in the absence of DNA. Per germline, CDR1 SGDLS and CDR2 YYNGEE. The CDR3 extends over 16 amino acids. This CDR3 reads CASSEGLAETYNEQFF.

V usage is TRBV4-3 and J usage is TRBJ2-7; TCRdb selects TRBD1, and the lack of DNA leaves this call unchecked. Germline assignment: CDR1 LGHNA and CDR2 YSLEER. The CDR3 has 15 residues. The CDR3 region is CASSQDRGLNYEQYF.

The chain couples TRBV2 to TRBJ2-5; TCRdb selects TRBD2, and the lack of DNA leaves this call unchecked. The CDR3 spans 12 residues. The germline CDR1 and CDR2 sequences are SNHLY and FYNNEI. Here the CDR3 reads CASGRREETQYF. Using reference TRBV2 and TRBJ2-5 for the parts outside the CDR3, the full variable domain is EPEVTQTPSHQVTQMGQEVILRCVPISNHLYFYWYRQILGQKVEFLVSFYNNEISEKSEIFDDQFSVERPDGSNFTLKIRSTKLEDSAMYFCASGRREETQYFGPGTRLLVL.

The chain joins TRBV28 to TRBJ1-5; TCRdb designates TRBD1, a call that cannot be tested without DNA. Germline-derived CDR1 and CDR2 are MDHEN and SYDVKM. The CDR3 is 17 amino acids. The CDR3 is CASSPSGWGPPGQPQHF.

The J gene is TRBJ2-7, the V gene TRBV11-2; TCRdb gives TRBD1 as the D gene, but with no DNA this cannot be confirmed. The CDR3 covers 13 residues. The germline gives CDR1 SGHAT, CDR2 FQNNGV. The CDR3 reads CASSLAGGNEQYF.

The CDR3 sequence is CASSTDRGYGYTF. The genes are TRBV10-1 and TRBJ1-2; as DNA is missing, the TRBD1 call by TCRdb cannot be tested. Germline V gene sequence: CDR1 WNHNN, CDR2 SYGVQD (reference sequence). The CDR3 totals 13 residues.

The chain has TRBV19 and TRBJ1-1; no DNA is available, so the TRBD1 call from TCRdb remains unchecked. CDR3 size: 16 residues. The germline CDR1 and CDR2 sequences are LNHDA and SQIVND (reference sequence). The chain's CDR3 is CASSAGQGILGTEAFF.

This rearrangement joins TRBV29-1 to TRBJ2-1; TCRdb gives TRBD2 as the D gene, but with no DNA this cannot be confirmed. There are 16 residues in the CDR3. The V gene's germline CDR1 is SQVTM and CDR2 ANQGSEA. The CDR3 sequence: CSCRSISGRPYNEQFF.

The chain has TRBV18 and TRBJ2-2; TCRdb's assignment of TRBD2 cannot be checked, as there is no DNA. CDR1 is KGHSH and CDR2 is LQKENI in the germline V gene. This CDR3 contains 17 residues. CDR3 region: CASSPQLAALETGELFF.

V is TRBV4-1 and J is TRBJ2-7; TCRdb's D gene call, TRBD1, goes unchecked for lack of DNA. This CDR3 is built from 14 residues. Germline V gene sequence: CDR1 MGHRA, CDR2 YSYEKL. The CDR3 protein is CASSQEGQVGEQYF.

The rearrangement links TRBV25-1 to TRBJ1-1; TCRdb outputs TRBD1, but without DNA this stays unchecked. Germline CDR1 MGHDK, CDR2 SYGVNS. The CDR3 is made up of 13 amino acids. Here the CDR3 reads CASSDSGASEAFF.

The chain carries TRBV5-6 and TRBJ2-1; TCRdb selects TRBD1, and the lack of DNA leaves this call unchecked. The CDR3 extends over 13 amino acids. In germline, CDR1 is SGHDT, CDR2 YYEEEE. CDR3 loop: CASSLPGANEQFF.

The chain is built from TRBV12-3 or TRBV12-4 and TRBJ1-3; TCRdb calls TRBD1, which cannot be checked without DNA. This CDR3 region has 15 residues. The CDR3 protein is CASSFNGASGNTIYF.